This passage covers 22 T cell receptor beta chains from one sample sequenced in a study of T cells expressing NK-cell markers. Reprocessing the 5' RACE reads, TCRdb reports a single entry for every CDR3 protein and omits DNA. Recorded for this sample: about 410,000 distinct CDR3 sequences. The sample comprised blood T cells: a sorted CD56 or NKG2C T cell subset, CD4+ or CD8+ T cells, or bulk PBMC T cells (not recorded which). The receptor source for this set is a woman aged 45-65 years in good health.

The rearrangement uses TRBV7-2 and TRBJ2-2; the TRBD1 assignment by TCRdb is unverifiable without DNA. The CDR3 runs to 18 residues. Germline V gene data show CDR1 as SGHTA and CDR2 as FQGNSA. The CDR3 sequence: CASSLVARKTGDTGELFF.

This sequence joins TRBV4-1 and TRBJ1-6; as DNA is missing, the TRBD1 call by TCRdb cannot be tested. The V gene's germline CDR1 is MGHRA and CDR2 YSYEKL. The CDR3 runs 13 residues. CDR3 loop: CASSQQQGSPLHF.

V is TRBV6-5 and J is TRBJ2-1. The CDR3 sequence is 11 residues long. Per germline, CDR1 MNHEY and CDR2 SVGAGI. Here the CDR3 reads CASSYLNEQFF.

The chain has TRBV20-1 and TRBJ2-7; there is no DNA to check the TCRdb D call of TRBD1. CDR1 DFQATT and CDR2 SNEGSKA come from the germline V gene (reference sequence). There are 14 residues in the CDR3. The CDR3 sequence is CSATGTLSSYEQYF.

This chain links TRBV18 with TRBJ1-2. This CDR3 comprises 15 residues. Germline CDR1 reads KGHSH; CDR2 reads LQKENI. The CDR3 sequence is CASSPESTGGYGYTF.

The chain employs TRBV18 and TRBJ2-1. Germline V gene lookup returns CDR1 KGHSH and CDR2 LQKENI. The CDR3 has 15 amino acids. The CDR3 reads CASSPPEVFDNEQFF.

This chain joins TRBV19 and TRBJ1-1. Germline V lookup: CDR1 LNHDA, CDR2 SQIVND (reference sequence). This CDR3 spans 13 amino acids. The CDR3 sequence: CASSIGRITEAFF.

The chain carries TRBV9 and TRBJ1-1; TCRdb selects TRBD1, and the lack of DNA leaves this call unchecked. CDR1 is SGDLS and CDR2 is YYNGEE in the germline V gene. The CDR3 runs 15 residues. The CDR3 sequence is CASSGAGQLNTEAFF.

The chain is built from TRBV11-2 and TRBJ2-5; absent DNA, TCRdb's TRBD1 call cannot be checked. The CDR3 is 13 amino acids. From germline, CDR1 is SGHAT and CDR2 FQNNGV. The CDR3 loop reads CASRRTGQETQYF. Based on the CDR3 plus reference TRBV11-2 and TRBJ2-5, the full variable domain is EAGVAQSPRYKIIEKRQSVAFWCNPISGHATLYWYQQILGQGPKLLIQFQNNGVVDDSQLPKDRFSAERLKGVDSTLKIQPAKLEDSAVYLCASRRTGQETQYFGPGTRLLVL.

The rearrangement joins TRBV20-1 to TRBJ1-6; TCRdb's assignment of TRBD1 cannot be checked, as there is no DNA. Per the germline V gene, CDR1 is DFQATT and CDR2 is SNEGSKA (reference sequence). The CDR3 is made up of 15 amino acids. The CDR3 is CSASTTGEFGSPLHF.

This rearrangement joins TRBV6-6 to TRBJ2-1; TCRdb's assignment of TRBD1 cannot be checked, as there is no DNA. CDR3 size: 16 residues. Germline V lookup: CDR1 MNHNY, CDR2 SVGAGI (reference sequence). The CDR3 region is CASSSPTNLRPNEQFF.

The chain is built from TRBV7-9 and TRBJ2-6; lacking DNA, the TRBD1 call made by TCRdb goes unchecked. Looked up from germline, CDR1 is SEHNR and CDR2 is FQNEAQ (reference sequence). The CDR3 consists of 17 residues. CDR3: CASSLAGSPGGANVLTF.

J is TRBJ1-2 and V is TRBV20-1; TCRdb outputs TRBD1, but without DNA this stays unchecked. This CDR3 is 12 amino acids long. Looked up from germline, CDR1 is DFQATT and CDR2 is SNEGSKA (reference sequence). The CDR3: CSARGTPGGYTF.

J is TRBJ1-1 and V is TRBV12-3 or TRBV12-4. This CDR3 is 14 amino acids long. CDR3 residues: CASSFRPYYTEAFF.

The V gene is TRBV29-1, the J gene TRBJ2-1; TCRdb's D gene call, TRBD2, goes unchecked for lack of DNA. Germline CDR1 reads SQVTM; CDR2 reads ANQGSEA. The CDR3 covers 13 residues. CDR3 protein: CSVGERAYNEQFF.

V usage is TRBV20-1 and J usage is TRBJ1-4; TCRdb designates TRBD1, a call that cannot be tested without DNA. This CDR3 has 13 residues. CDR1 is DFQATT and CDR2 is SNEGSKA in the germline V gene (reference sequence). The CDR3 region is CSARAVLGEKLFF.

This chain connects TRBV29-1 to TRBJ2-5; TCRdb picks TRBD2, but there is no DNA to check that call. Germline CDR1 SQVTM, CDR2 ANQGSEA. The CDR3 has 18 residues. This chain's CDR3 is CSVARGLAGLHNQETQYF.

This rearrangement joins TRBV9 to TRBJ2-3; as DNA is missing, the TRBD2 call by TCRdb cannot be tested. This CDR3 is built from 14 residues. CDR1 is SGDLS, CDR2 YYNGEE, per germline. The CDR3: CASSVGRSTDTQYF.

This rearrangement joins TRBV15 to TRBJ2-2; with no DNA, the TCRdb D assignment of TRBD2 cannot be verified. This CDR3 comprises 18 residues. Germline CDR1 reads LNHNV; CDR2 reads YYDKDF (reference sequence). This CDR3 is CATSNLALAGGPTGELFF.

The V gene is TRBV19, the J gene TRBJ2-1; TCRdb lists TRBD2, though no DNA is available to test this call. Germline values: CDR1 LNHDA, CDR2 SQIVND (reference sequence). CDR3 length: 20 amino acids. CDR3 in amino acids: CASSLSGTSGRVPSYNEQFF.

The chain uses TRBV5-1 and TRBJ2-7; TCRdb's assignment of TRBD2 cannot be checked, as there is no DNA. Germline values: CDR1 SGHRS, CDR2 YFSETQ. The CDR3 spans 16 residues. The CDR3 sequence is CASSFIPGGVLYEQYF.

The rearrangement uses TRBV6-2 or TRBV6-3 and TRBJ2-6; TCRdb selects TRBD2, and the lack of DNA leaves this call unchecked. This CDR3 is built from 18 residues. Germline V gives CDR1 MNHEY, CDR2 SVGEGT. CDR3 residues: CASSPEDPALGGANVLTF.